This TCR beta chain was obtained from a study of T cells expressing NK-cell markers (dated by TCRdb to 2020 to 2021). A note on the overall study: TCR beta-chain repertoires were profiled in sorted CD3+CD56+NKG2C+, CD3+CD56+NKG2C- and CD3+CD56-NKG2C+ T-cell subsets from about 8 donors. The libraries were sequenced on Illumina HiSeq 2000/2500, MiSeq or NextSeq, producing 2 x 150 bp reads. Among the eight sequenced donors, only one was HCMV-seronegative, while the other seven were HCMV-seropositive. The study sequenced eight donors, all healthy volunteers chosen at random: three men and five women. Study-wide conclusions, independent of this receptor: It remained unclear whether the expanded NKG2C-expressing T cell clones were specific for HCMV antigens. In six donors, the dominant CD3+CD56+NKG2C+ clonotypes were among the top 10 CD8+ clonotypes and accounted for about 1.0-7.5% of CD8+ T cells. Those dominant clonotypes were again the most abundant among CD3+CD56-NKG2C+ cells in several donors, at roughly 25-65%.

Sequencing instrument: Illumina HiSeq 2000. The TCR beta cDNA libraries were made using 5'RACE template switching, a step that added both a universal primer site and unique molecular identifiers. cDNA synthesis was primed from the TCR beta constant segment, followed by two successive PCR amplification steps. Per the original workflow: MIGEC was used to demultiplex reads and group the reads by UMI, and MiTCR was used to assemble and quantify clonotypes. To remove erroneous sequences, TCR cDNA sequences were retained only when supported by two or more reads. The tcR package was used for downstream repertoire analysis, and clonotypes were matched across fractions by CDR3 nucleotide sequence plus V segment. VDJmatch was used to annotate antigen specificity against VDJdb, with one amino acid substitution in CDR3 permitted. Through TCRdb reprocessing, the reads give one entry per CDR3 protein sequence; DNA is omitted. The V and J calls shown here were made by TCRdb, not taken from the authors' results. The sample's table lists a count of about 540,000 distinct CDR3 sequences. About 3.6% of the sample is held by the ten biggest clonotypes.

Comment on this clonotype: Its antigen specificity is not known.

To determine HCMV serostatus, a commercial ELISA kit was used to detect HCMV-specific IgG in serum. Ficoll density gradient centrifugation was used to isolate peripheral blood mononuclear cells from blood. Reading the germline V gene (reference sequence) gives CDR1 SEHNR and CDR2 FQNEAQ. Inclusive of the bounding cysteine and phenylalanine, the CDR3 is 14 residues long. No DNA sequence was recorded. The specimen sequenced was blood T cells: a sorted CD56 or NKG2C T cell subset, CD4+ or CD8+ T cells, or bulk PBMC T cells (not recorded which). The receptor chain draws on TRBV7-9 and TRBJ2-7; TCRdb's D call of TRBD1 is untestable without DNA. The receptor was derived from a young man in good health. Donor details come from another sample of the same person, matched by shared clones. The CDR3 here reads CASSGEDRGYEQYF.